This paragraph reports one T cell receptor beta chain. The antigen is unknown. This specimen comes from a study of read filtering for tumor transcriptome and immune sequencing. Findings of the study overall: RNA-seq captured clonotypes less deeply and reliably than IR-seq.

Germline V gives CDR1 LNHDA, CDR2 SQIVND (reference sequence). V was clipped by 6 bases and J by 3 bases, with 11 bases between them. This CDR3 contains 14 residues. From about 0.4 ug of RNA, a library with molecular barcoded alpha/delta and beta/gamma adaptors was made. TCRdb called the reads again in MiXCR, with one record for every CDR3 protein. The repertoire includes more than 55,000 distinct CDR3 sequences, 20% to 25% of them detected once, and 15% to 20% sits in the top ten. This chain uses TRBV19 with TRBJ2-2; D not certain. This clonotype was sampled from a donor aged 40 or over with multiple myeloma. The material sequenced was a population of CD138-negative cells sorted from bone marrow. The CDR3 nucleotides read TGTGCCAGTAGAGTCGGGCGCGACACCGGGGAGCTGTTTTTT. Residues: CASRVGRDTGELFF.